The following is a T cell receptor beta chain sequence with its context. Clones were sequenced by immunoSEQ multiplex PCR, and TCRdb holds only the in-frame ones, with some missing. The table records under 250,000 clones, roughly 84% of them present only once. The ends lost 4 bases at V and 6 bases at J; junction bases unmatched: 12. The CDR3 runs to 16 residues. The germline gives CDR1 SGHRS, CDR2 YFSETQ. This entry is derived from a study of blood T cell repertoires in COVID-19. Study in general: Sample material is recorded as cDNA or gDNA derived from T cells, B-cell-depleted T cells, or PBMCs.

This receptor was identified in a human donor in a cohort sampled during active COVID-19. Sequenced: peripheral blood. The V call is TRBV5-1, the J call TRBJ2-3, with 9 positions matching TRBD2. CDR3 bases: TGCGCCAGCAGCCCCCAGGGGCTAGCGGGACTGGATACGCAGTATTTT. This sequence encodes CASSPQGLAGLDTQYF. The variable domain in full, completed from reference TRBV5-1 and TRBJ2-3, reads KAGVTQTPRYLIKTRGQQVTLSCSPISGHRSVSWYQQTPGQGLQFLFEYFSETQRNKGNFPGRFSGRQFSNSRSEMNVSTLELGDSALYLCASSPQGLAGLDTQYFGPGTRLTVL.